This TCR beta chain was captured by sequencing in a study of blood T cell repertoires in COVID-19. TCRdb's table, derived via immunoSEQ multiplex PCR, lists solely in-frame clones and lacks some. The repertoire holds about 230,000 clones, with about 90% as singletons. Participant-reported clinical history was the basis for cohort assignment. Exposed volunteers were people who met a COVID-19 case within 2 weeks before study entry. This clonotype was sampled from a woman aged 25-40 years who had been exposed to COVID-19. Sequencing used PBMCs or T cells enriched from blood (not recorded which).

The CDR3: CASSLEGANIQYF. CDR3 bases: TGCGCCAGCAGCTTAGAGGGTGCGAACATTCAGTACTTC. The rearrangement joins TRBV5-1 to TRBJ2-4; TRBD2 might be the D (5 bases). Trimming took off 2 bases at V and 7 bases at J, with 10 bases between the two ends. This CDR3 has 13 amino acids. CDR1 and CDR2 from the germline V gene are SGHRS and YFSETQ.